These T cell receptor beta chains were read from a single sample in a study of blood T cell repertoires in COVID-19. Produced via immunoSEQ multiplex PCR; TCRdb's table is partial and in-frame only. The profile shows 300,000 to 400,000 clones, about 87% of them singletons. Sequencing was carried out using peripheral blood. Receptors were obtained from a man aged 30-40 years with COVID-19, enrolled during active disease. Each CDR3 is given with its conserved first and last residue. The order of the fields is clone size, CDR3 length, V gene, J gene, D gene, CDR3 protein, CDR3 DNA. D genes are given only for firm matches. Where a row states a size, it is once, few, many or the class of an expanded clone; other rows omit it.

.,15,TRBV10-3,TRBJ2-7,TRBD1,CAISVLDRGSGEQYF,TGTGCCATCAGTGTATTAGACAGGGGGAGTGGGGAGCAGTACTTC
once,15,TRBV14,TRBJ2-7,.,CASSQENRRNYEQYF,TGTGCCAGCAGCCAAGAAAATAGGAGGAACTACGAGCAGTACTTC
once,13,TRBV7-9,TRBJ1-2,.,CASSLDGIYGYTF,TGTGCCAGCAGCTTAGACGGGATTTATGGCTACACCTTC
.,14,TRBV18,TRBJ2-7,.,CASSPDRNRYEQYF,TGTGCCAGCTCACCCGACAGGAACCGATACGAGCAGTACTTC
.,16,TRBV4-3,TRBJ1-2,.,CASSQDWQADYHGYTF,TGCGCCAGCAGCCAAGATTGGCAGGCCGATTACCATGGCTACACCTTC
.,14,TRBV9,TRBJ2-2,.,CASSVRLDTGELFF,TGTGCCAGCAGCGTAAGACTGGACACCGGGGAGCTGTTTTTT
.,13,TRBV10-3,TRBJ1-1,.,CAIRDLLNTEAFF,TGTGCCATCAGGGACTTACTGAACACTGAAGCTTTCTTT
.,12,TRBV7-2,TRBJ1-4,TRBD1,CASSLWTGELFF,TGTGCCAGCAGCCTGTGGACAGGGGAACTGTTTTTT
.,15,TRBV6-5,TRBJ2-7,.,CASSWAGGPSYEQYF,TGTGCCAGCAGTTGGGCCGGGGGGCCTTCCTACGAGCAGTACTTC
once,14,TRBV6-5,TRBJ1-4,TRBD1,CASGIRGPNEKLFF,TGTGCCAGCGGTATCAGGGGGCCTAATGAAAAACTGTTTTTT
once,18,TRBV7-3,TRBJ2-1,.,CASSLTSQRAGTSNEQFF,TGTGCCAGCAGCTTAACGTCGCAGAGGGCCGGAACCTCCAATGAGCAGTTCTTC
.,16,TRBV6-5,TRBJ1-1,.,CASSYGRNYMNTEAFF,TGTGCCAGCAGTTACGGTCGTAATTACATGAACACTGAAGCTTTCTTT
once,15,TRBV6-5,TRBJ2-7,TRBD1,CASVSRDRGFYEQYF,TGTGCCAGCGTCTCCCGGGACAGGGGGTTCTACGAGCAGTACTTC
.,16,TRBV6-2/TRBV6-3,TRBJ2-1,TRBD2,CASSSSGTSGGLGQFF,TGTGCCAGCAGTTCCTCCGGGACTAGCGGGGGCCTTGGGCAGTTCTTC
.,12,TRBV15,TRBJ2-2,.,CATSPQSGELFF,TGTGCCACCAGCCCACAGTCCGGGGAGCTGTTTTTT
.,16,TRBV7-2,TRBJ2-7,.,CASSLFSTSNSYEQYF,TGTGCCAGCAGCTTATTTTCTACTAGCAACTCCTACGAGCAGTACTTC
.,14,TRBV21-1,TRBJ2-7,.,CASSKARHIYEQYF,TGTGCCAGCAGCAAAGCGCGCCATATCTACGAGCAGTACTTC
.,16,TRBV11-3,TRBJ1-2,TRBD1,CASSLEGRTGNYGYTF,TGTGCCAGCAGCTTAGAGGGAAGGACAGGCAACTATGGCTACACCTTC
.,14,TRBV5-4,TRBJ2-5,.,CASSLGRWRETQYF,TGTGCCAGCAGCTTGGGAAGGTGGAGGGAGACCCAGTACTTC
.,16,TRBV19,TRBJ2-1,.,CASSPGAGLLYNEQFF,TGTGCCAGTTCACCTGGGGCGGGGCTACTCTACAATGAGCAGTTCTTC
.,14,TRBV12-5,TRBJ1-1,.,CASGLGNMNTEAFF,TGTGCTAGTGGTCTGGGCAACATGAACACTGAAGCTTTCTTT
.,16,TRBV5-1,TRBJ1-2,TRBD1,CASSLRDRGTYYGYTF,TGCGCCAGCAGCCTCCGGGACAGGGGTACTTACTATGGCTACACCTTC
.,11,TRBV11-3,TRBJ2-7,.,CASSLTGEQYF,TGTGCCAGCAGTCTAACAGGCGAGCAGTACTTC
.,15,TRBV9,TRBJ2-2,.,CASSGQKGGSGELFF,TGTGCCAGCAGCGGACAAAAAGGGGGTTCCGGGGAGCTGTTTTTT
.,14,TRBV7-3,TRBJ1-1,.,CASSLQQGTTEAFF,TGTGCCAGCAGCTTACAACAGGGTACCACTGAAGCTTTCTTT
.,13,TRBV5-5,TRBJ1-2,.,CASSLEQYYGYTF,TGTGCCAGCAGCTTGGAACAGTACTATGGCTACACCTTC
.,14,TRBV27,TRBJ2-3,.,CASSLAGAGDTQYF,TGTGCCAGCAGTTTAGCGGGGGCGGGGGATACGCAGTATTTT
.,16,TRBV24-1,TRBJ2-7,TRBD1,CATSDLADRGGNEQYF,TGTGCCACCAGTGATCTTGCCGACAGGGGTGGAAACGAGCAGTACTTC
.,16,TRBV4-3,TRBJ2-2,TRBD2,CASSQESGGPAGELFF,TGCGCCAGCAGCCAAGAGTCGGGGGGGCCCGCCGGGGAGCTGTTTTTT
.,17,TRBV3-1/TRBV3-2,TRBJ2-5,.,CASSQGTGGIWWETQYF,TGTGCCAGCAGCCAAGGGACAGGAGGGATCTGGTGGGAGACCCAGTACTTC
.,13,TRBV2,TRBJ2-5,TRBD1,CASSRDSQETQYF,TGTGCCAGCAGCCGGGACAGCCAAGAGACCCAGTACTTC
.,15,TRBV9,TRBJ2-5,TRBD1,CASSPRDSDRETQYF,TGTGCCAGCAGCCCCCGGGACAGTGATCGAGAGACCCAGTACTTC